This T cell receptor (beta chain) was retrieved from a study of response to subunit inactivated influenza vaccine. General observations from the study: Each seasonal influenza vaccination recruits few new T cells, the authors suggested.

Details on this clonotype: Its antigen is not known.

One entry per CDR3 protein results from TCRdb running MiXCR on the RT-PCR reads. This sample carries roughly 520,000 distinct CDR3 sequences, roughly 23% of them seen once, and the ten largest clones take approximately 1.9%. V lost 4 bases to trimming and J lost 5 bases; unmatched junction nucleotides: 10. Germline CDR1 and CDR2: SGHAT and FQNNGV. The CDR3 covers 16 residues. The chain has TRBV11-2 and TRBJ2-5, with 10 bases matching TRBD2. The receptor comes from a middle-aged man who received an inactivated influenza vaccine. The input for sequencing was CD4+ T cells sorted from PBMCs, taken around 5 days after vaccination. Written as DNA, the CDR3 is TGTGCCAGCAGCTCCGTCCTAGCGGGGGAATGGGAGACCCAGTACTTC. Translating gives CASSSVLAGEWETQYF.